Listed below are T cell receptor beta chains from one sample, sequenced in a study of post-analysis software for immune sequencing data. TCRdb called the PCR reads again in MiXCR, with one record for every CDR3 protein. The repertoire holds about 820,000 distinct CDR3 sequences, with roughly half as singletons. Sequencing input: blood. Source of these receptors: a girl aged 10-17 years with multiple sclerosis. Each CDR3 is given with its conserved first and last residue. A D gene is named only where the DNA matches it firmly. Clone size is shown for a subset of rows, as once, few, many or a class of expanded clone.

>TRBJ2-5|TRBV7-2|-|-
TGTGCCAGCAGCTTAGTCGAGACAGCCCAAGAGACCCAGTACTTC
CASSLVETAQETQYF
>TRBJ1-1|TRBV4-2|TRBD1|-
TGTGCCAGCAGCCAAGGGACAGGTCTGCCCGGGAACACTGAAGCTTTCTTT
CASSQGTGLPGNTEAFF
>TRBJ2-4|TRBV5-1|-|-
TGCGCCAGCAGCTTGCCGGATAGTTTAGCCAAAAACATTCAGTACTTC
CASSLPDSLAKNIQYF
>TRBJ1-2|TRBV12-3/TRBV12-4|TRBD1|few
TGTGCCAGCAGTTTCCCACAGGGGGGTGGCTACACCTTC
CASSFPQGGGYTF
>TRBJ2-6|TRBV29-1|-|-
TGCAGCGTTGAAATTTGGGACGCCGCAGCTGGGGCCAACGTCCTGACTTTC
CSVEIWDAAAGANVLTF
>TRBJ2-3|TRBV29-1|-|few
TGCAGCGTTGTAAAGGGTTCGGATACGCAGTATTTT
CSVVKGSDTQYF
>TRBJ2-4|TRBV20-1|-|few
TGCAGTGCTAGTTTAAGGTCGGGCTACAAAAACATTCAGTACTTC
CSASLRSGYKNIQYF
>TRBJ2-1|TRBV20-1|-|few
TGCAGTGCCAGAGGGGAGACCGATTACAATGAGCAGTTCTTC
CSARGETDYNEQFF
>TRBJ2-4|TRBV27|-|-
TGTGCCAGCAGTTTAGACGGAGCAGCCAAAAACATTCAGTACTTC
CASSLDGAAKNIQYF
>TRBJ2-1|TRBV2|-|-
TGTGCCAGCAGTCCTCGGCCCGGAAGCTACAATGAGCAGTTCTTC
CASSPRPGSYNEQFF
>TRBJ1-2|TRBV9|-|few
TGTGCCAGCAGCGTCACAGGGCAGTATGGCTACACCTTC
CASSVTGQYGYTF
>TRBJ2-1|TRBV25-1|TRBD2|once
TGTGCCAGCAAAACGGTCGGCGGGGGGGATGGGGAGCAGTTCTTC
CASKTVGGGDGEQFF
>TRBJ2-5|TRBV5-1|-|-
TGCGCCAGCAGCTTGGACAGGGCAAAGACCCACTACTTC
CASSLDRAKTHYF
>TRBJ2-1|TRBV9|-|-
TGTGCCAGCAGCCCCCGCCCAGGGATGAACTCCTACAATGAGCAGTTCTTC
CASSPRPGMNSYNEQFF
>TRBJ2-7|TRBV5-1|TRBD1|-
TGCGCCAGCAGCGTTACAGGGGGCGCTTCCTACGAGCAGTACTTC
CASSVTGGASYEQYF
>TRBJ1-5|TRBV12-3/TRBV12-4|TRBD1|-
TGTGCCAGCACCCCGACAGGGAGACAGGGGCAGCCCCAGCATTTT
CASTPTGRQGQPQHF
>TRBJ2-7|TRBV7-2|TRBD1|few
TGTGCCAGCAGCCCGACAGGGATAGGGGCCTACGAGCAGTACTTC
CASSPTGIGAYEQYF
>TRBJ1-2|TRBV27|-|few
TGTGCCAGCAGTTTATCGTCTTGGGGGGGGCCCAACTATGGCTACACCTTC
CASSLSSWGGPNYGYTF